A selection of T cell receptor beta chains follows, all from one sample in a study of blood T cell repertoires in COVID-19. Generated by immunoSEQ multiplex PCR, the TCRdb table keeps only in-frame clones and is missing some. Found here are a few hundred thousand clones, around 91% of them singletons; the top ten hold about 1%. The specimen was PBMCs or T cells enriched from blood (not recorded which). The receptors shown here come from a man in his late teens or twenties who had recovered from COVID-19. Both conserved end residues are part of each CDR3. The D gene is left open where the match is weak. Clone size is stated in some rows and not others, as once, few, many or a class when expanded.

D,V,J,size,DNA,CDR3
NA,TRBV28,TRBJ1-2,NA,TGTGCCAGCAGTTTATTTTTCCAGGGGCGAACTCAATATGGCTACACCTTC,CASSLFFQGRTQYGYTF
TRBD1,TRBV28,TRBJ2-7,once,TGTGCCAGCAGTACAGGGGGCGAGGTGATCTACGAGCAGTACTTC,CASSTGGEVIYEQYF
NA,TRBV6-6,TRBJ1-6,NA,TGTGCCAGCAGTTACGGCAGGGATCCCGGTAATTCACCCCTCCACTTT,CASSYGRDPGNSPLHF
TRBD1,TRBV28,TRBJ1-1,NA,TGTGCCAGCAGTTTCGGGACAGGGATGAACACTGAAGCTTTCTTT,CASSFGTGMNTEAFF
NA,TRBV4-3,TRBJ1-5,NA,TGCGCCAGCAGCCAAGACAGGTATGGCAATCAGCCCCAGCATTTT,CASSQDRYGNQPQHF
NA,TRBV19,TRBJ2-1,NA,TGTGCCAGTAGTATACTAATCGGGAGATACAATGAGCAGTTCTTC,CASSILIGRYNEQFF
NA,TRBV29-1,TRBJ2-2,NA,TGCAGCGTTGGGGCGACACCAAGGAACACCGGGGAGCTGTTTTTT,CSVGATPRNTGELFF
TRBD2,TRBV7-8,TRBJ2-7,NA,TGTGCCAGCAGCTTAATTCCGGGACTACCCTCCTACGAGCAGTACTTC,CASSLIPGLPSYEQYF
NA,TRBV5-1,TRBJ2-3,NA,TGCGCCAGCAGCAGAGGACAGAACACAGATACGCAGTATTTT,CASSRGQNTDTQYF
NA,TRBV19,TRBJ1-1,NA,TGTGCCAGTAGTATTGCTGGCCTAGGGCGGGCTGAAGCTTTCTTT,CASSIAGLGRAEAFF
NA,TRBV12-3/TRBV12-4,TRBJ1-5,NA,TGTGCCAGCAGCCTGGCGGAAAATCAGCCCCAGCATTTT,CASSLAENQPQHF
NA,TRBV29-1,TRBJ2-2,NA,TGCAGCGTGTGGACAACTCCCGGGGAGCTGTTTTTT,CSVWTTPGELFF
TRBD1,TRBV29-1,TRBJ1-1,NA,TGCAGCGCCAGGACAGGGGGACCGAACACTGAAGCTTTCTTT,CSARTGGPNTEAFF
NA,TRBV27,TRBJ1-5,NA,TGTGCCAGCAGCGGCGGTATTAGCAATCAGCCCCAGCATTTT,CASSGGISNQPQHF
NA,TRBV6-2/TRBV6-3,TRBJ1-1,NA,TGTGCCAGCAGTTCCCAGACAGAGAAGAACACTGAAGCTTTCTTT,CASSSQTEKNTEAFF
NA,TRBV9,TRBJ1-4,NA,TGTGCCAGCAGCGTAGCTTCAGGAGGAAATGAAAAACTGTTTTTT,CASSVASGGNEKLFF
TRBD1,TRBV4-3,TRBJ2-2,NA,TGCGCCAGCAGCCAACGACAGGGTGGGGACACCGGGGAGCTGTTTTTT,CASSQRQGGDTGELFF